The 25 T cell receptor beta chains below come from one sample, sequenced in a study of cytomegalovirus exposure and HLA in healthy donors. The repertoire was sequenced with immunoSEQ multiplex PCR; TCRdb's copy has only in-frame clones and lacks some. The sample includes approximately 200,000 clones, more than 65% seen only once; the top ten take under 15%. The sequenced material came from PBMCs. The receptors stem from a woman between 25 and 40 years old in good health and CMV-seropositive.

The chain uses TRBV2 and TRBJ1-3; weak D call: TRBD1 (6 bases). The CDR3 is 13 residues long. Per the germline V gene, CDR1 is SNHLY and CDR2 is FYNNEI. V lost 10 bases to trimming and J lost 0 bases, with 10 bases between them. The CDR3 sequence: CATQQGSGNTIYF. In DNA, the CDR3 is TGTGCCACCCAACAGGGCTCTGGAAACACCATATATTTT.

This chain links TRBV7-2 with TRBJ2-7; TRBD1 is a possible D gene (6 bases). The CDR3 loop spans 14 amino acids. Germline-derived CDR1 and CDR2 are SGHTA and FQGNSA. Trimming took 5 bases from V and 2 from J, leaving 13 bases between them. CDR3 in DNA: TGTGCCAGCAGCCCCCCGACAGGAGCCTACGAGCAGTACTTC. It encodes CASSPPTGAYEQYF.

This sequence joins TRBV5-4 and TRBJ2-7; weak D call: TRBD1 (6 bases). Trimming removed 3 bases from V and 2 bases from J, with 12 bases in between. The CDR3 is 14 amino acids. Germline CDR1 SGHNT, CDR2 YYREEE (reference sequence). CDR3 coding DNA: TGTGCCAGCAGCTCAGCGACAGGCGCCTACGAGCAGTACTTC. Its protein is CASSSATGAYEQYF.

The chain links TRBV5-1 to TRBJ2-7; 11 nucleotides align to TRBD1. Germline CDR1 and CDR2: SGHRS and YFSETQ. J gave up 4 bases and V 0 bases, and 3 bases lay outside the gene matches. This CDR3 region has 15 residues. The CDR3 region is CASSLDGTGGYEQYF. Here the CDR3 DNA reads TGCGCCAGCAGCTTGGATGGGACAGGGGGGTACGAGCAGTACTTC.

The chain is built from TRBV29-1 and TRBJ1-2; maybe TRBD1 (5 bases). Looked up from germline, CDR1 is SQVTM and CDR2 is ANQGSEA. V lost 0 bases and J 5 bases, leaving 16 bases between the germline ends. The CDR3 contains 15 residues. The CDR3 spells CSVEDPVGDGYGYTF. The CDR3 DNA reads TGCAGCGTTGAAGATCCGGTAGGGGATGGGTATGGCTACACCTTC.

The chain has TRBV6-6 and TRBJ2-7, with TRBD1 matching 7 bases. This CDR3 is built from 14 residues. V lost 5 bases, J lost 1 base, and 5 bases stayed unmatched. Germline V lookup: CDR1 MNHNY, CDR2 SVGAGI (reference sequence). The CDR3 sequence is CASSRDSPSYEQYF. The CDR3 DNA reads TGTGCCAGCAGTCGGGACAGTCCGTCCTACGAGCAGTACTTC.

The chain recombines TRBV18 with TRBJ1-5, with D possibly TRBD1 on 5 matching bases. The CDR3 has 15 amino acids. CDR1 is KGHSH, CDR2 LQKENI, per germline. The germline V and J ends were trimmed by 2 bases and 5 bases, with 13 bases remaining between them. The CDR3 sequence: CASSPVSGTDQPQHF. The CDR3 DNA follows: TGTGCCAGCTCACCAGTTTCCGGGACTGATCAGCCCCAGCATTTT.

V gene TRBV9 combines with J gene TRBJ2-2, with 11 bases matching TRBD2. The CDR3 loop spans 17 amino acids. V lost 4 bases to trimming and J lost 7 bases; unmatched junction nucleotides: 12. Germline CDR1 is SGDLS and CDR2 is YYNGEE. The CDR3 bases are TGTGCCAGCAGCTCGGCTAGCGGGAGGACGATTGACGGGGAGCTGTTTTTT. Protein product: CASSSASGRTIDGELFF.

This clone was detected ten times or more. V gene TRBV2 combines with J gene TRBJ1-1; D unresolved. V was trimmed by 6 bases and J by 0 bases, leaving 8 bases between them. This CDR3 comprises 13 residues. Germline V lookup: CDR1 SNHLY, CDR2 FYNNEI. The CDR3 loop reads CASRGGLNTEAFF. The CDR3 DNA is TGTGCCAGCAGGGGAGGATTGAACACTGAAGCTTTCTTT.

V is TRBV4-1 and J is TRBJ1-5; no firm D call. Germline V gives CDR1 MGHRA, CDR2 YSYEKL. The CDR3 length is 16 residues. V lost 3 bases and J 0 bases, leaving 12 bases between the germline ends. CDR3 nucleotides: TGCGCCAGCAGCCAGGAGGCCTTCTATAGCAATCAGCCCCAGCATTTT. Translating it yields CASSQEAFYSNQPQHF.

This CDR3 is CASSVGQGFETQYF. The DNA of the CDR3 is TGCGCCAGCAGCGTTGGACAGGGTTTCGAGACCCAGTACTTC. This chain uses TRBV5-1 with TRBJ2-5, with 8 bases matching TRBD1. V lost 4 bases to trimming and J lost 5 bases; unmatched junction nucleotides: 7. The CDR3 is 14 amino acids. From germline, CDR1 is SGHRS and CDR2 YFSETQ.

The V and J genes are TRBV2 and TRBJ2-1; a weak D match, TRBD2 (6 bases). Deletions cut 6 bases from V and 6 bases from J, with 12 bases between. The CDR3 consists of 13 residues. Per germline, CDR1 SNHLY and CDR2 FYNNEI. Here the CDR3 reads CASSSGSANEQFF. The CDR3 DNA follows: TGTGCCAGCAGCTCCGGGAGCGCCAATGAGCAGTTCTTC.

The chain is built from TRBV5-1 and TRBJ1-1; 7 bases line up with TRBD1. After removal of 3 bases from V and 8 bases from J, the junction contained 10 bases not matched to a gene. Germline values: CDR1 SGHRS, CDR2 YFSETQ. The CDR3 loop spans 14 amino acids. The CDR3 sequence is CASSYSTGAVEAFF. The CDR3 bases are TGCGCCAGCAGCTATAGTACAGGGGCGGTGGAAGCTTTCTTT.

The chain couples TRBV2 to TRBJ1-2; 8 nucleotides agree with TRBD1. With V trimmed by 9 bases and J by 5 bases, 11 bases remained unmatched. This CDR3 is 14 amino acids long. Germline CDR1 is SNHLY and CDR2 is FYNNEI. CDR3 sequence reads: CASIPDRVKYGYTF. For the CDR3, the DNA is TGTGCCAGTATCCCGGACAGGGTAAAGTATGGCTACACCTTC.

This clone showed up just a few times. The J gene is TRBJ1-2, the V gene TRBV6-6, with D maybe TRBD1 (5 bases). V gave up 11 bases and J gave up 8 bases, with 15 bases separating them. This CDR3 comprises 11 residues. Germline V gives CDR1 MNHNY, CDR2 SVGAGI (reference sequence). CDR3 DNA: TGTGCCTCGTGGGGGGTAGACGGCTACACCTTC. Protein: CASWGVDGYTF.

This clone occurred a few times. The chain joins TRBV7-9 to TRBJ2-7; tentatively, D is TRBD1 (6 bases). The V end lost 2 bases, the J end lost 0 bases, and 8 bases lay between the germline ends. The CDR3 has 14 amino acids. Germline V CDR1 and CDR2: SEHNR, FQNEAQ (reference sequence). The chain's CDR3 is CASSLRTASYEQYF. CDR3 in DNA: TGTGCCAGCAGCTTACGGACAGCCTCCTACGAGCAGTACTTC.

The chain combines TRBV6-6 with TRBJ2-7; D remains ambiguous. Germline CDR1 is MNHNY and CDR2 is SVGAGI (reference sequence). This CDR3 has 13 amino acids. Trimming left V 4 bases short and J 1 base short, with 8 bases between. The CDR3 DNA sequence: TGTGCCAGCAGTTTGTCAGTATCCTACGAGCAGTACTTC. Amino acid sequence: CASSLSVSYEQYF.

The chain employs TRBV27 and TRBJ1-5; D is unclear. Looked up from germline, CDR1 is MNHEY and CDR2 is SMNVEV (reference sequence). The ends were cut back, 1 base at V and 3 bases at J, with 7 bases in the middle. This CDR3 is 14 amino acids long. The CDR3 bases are TGTGCCAGCAGTTTATGGGGAGCCAATCAGCCCCAGCATTTT. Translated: CASSLWGANQPQHF.

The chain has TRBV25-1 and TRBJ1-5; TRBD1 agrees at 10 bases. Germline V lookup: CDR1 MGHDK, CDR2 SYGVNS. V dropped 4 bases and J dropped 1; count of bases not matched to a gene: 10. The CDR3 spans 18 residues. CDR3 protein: CASSGGGQGYYSNQPQHF. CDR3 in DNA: TGTGCCAGCAGTGGCGGGGGACAGGGGTATTACAGCAATCAGCCCCAGCATTTT. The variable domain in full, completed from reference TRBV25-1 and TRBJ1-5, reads EADIYQTPRYLVIGTGKKITLECSQTMGHDKMYWYQQDPGMELHLIHYSYGVNSTEKGDLSSESTVSRIRTEHFPLTLESARPSHTSQYLCASSGGGQGYYSNQPQHFGDGTRLSIL.

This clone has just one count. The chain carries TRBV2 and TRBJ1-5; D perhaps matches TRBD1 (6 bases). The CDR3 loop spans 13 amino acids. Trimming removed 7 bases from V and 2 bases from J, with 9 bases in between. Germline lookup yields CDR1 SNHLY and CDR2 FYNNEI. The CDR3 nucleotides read TGTGCCAGCACAGGGGTGGGCAATCAGCCCCAGCATTTT. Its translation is CASTGVGNQPQHF.

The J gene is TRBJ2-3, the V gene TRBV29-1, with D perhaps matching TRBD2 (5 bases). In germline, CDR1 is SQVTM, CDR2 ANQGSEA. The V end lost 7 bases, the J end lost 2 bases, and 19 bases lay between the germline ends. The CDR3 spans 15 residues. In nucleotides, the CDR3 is TGCAGCGCCGGGGTTGCGGAGATGTTCACAGATACGCAGTATTTT. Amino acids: CSAGVAEMFTDTQYF.

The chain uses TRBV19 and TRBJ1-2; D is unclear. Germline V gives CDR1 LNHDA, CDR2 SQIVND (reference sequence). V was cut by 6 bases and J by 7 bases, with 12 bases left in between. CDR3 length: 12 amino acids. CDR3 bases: TGTGCCAGTAGCACTGAGGTAGGTGGCTACACCTTC. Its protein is CASSTEVGGYTF. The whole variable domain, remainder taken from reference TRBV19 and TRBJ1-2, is DGGITQSPKYLFRKEGQNVTLSCEQNLNHDAMYWYRQDPGQGLRLIYYSQIVNDFQKGDIAEGYSVSREKKESFPLTVTSAQKNPTAFYLCASSTEVGGYTFGSGTRLTVV.

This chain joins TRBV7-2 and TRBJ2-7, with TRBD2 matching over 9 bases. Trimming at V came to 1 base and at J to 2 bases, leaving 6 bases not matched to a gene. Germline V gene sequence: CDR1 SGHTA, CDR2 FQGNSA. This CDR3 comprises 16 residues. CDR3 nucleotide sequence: TGTGCCAGCAGCTTAGACGGGCCTAGCGGGGCCTACGAGCAGTACTTC. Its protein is CASSLDGPSGAYEQYF.

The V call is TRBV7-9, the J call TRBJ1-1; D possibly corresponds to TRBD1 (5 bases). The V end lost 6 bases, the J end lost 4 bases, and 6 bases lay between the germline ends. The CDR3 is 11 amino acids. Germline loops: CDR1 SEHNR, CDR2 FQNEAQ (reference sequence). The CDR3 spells CASRRGTEAFF. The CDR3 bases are TGTGCCAGCAGAAGGGGCACTGAAGCTTTCTTT.

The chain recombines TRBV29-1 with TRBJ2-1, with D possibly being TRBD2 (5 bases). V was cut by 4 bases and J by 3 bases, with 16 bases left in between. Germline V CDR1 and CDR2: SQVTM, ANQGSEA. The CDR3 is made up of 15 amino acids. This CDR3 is CSVVIGGKGYNEQFF. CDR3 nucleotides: TGCAGCGTTGTGATCGGAGGAAAAGGCTACAATGAGCAGTTCTTC.